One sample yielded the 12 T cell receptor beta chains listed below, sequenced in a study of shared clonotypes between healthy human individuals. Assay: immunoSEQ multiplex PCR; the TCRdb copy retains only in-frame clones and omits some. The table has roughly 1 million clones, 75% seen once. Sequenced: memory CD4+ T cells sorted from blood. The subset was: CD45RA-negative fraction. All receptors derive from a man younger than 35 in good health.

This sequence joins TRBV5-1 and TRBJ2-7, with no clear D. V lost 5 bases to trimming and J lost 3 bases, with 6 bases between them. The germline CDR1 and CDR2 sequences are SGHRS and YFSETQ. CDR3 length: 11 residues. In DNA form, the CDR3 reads TGCGCCAGCAGGGCCGACTACGAGCAGTACTTC. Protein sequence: CASRADYEQYF.

CDR3 residues: CASSSLQGNEKLFF. The CDR3 nucleotides read TGTGCCAGCAGTTCATTACAGGGGAATGAAAAACTGTTTTTT. The chain combines TRBV6-5 with TRBJ1-4, with 7 bases aligning to TRBD1. The germline V gene encodes CDR1 MNHEY and CDR2 SVGAGI. The ends lost 4 bases at V and 5 bases at J; junction bases unmatched: 4. This CDR3 comprises 14 residues.

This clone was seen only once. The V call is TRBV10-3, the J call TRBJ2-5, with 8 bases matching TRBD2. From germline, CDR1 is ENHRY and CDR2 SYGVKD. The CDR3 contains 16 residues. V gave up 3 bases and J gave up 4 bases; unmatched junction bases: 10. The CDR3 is CAISDPAAGGGETQYF. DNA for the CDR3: TGTGCCATCAGTGACCCGGCGGCGGGAGGAGGAGAGACCCAGTACTTC.

Written as DNA, the CDR3 is TGCAGCGTTGAAGGGGGGATCACTACTGAAGCTTTCTTT. Its translation: CSVEGGITTEAFF. V usage is TRBV29-1 and J usage is TRBJ1-1, with a tentative D call TRBD1 (5 bases). V was clipped by 1 base and J by 5 bases, with 11 bases between them. CDR3 size: 13 residues. The germline CDR1 and CDR2 sequences are SQVTM and ANQGSEA.

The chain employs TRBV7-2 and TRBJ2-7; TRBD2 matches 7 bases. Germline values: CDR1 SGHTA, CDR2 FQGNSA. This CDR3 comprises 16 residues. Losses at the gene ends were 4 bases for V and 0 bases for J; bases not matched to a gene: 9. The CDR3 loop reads CASSSKSSGISYEQYF. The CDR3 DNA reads TGTGCCAGCAGCTCTAAATCTAGCGGAATCTCCTACGAGCAGTACTTC.

CDR3: CASSSRGTGRDKQPQHF. CDR3 nucleotide sequence: TGTGCCAGCAGCTCGCGGGGAACCGGCAGGGACAAACAGCCCCAGCATTTT. The gene calls are TRBV13 and TRBJ1-5, with D maybe TRBD1 (6 bases). The V gene's germline CDR1 is PRHDT and CDR2 FYEKMQ (reference sequence). V gave up 4 bases and J gave up 7 bases, with 23 bases separating them. The CDR3 length is 17 residues. The variable domain in full, with the rest retrieved from reference TRBV13 and TRBJ1-5, is AAGVIQSPRHLIKEKRETATLKCYPIPRHDTVYWYQQGPGQDPQFLISFYEKMQSDKGSIPDRFSAQQFSDYHSELNMSSLELGDSALYFCASSSRGTGRDKQPQHFGDGTRLSIL.

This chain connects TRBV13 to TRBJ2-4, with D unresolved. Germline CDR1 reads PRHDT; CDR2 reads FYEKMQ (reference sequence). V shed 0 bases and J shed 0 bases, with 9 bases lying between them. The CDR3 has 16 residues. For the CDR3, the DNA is TGTGCCAGCAGCTTAGGGGCAGTTCTAGCCAAAAACATTCAGTACTTC. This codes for CASSLGAVLAKNIQYF.

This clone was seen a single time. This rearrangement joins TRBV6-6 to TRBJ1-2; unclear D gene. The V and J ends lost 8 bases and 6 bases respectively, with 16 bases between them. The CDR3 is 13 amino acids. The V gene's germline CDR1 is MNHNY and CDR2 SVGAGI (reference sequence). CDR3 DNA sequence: TGTGCCAGCCGGACGGTGAGGACTGATGGCTACACCTTC. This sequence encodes CASRTVRTDGYTF.

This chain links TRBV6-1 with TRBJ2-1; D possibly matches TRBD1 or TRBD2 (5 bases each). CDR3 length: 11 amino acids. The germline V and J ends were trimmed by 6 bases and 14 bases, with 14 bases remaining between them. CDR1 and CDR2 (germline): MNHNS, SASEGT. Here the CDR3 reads CASRNRDLEFF. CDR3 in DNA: TGTGCCAGCAGAAACCGGGACCTGGAGTTCTTC.

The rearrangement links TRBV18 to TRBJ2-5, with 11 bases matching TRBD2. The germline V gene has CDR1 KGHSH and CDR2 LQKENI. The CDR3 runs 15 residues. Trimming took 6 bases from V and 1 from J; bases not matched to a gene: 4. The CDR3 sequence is CASSRLAGRQETQYF. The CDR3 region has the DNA TGTGCCAGCTCGCGACTAGCGGGGCGCCAAGAGACCCAGTACTTC.

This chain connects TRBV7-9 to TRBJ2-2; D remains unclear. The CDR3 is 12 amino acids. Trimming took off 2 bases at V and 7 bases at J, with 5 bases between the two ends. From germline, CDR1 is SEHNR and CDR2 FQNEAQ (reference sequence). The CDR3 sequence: CASSLHGGELFF. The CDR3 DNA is TGTGCCAGCAGCTTACATGGCGGGGAGCTGTTTTTT.

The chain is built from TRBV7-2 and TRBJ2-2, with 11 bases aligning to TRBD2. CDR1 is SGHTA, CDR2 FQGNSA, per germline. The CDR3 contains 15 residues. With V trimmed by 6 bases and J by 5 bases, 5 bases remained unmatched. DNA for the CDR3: TGTGCCAGCAGTCAGCTAGCGGGAGGAACCGGGGAGCTGTTTTTT. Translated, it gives CASSQLAGGTGELFF.